The 19 T cell receptor beta chains below come from one sample, sequenced in a study of beta chain features in type 1 diabetes. Points from the study as a whole: The study found moderately but significantly shorter TCRB CDR3s in all four CD4+ subsets of Type 1 diabetes patients.

Expressed TCRB transcripts got sequenced, as all isolated RNA was reverse transcribed. The data were produced by immunoSEQ multiplex PCR, yet TCRdb's version contains in-frame clones alone and is incomplete. The sample records about 160,000 clones, approximately 9% being singletons. Their specific antigens are unknown. Sequencing was performed on central memory CD4+ T cells from blood. Receptors were obtained from a woman aged 18 to 35 with type 1 diabetes.

This clone was counted a few times. V is TRBV5-1 and J is TRBJ2-7, with D perhaps TRBD2 (6 bases). Germline lookup yields CDR1 SGHRS and CDR2 YFSETQ. The V and J ends lost 7 bases and 3 bases respectively, with 11 bases between them. The CDR3 covers 12 residues. In DNA, the CDR3 is TGCGCCAGCGGGACTTTGGGCTACGAGCAGTACTTC. It yields the protein CASGTLGYEQYF.

The J gene is TRBJ2-7, the V gene TRBV5-1; tentatively, D is TRBD1 (5 bases). The CDR3 covers 15 residues. V was cut by 6 bases and J by 2 bases, with 18 bases left in between. Per germline, CDR1 SGHRS and CDR2 YFSETQ. The CDR3 DNA is TGCGCCAGCAACCAGCCGGAAAAGGGGACCTACGAGCAGTACTTC. Translating it yields CASNQPEKGTYEQYF.

This clone has more than one count but fewer than ten. The V call is TRBV6-1, the J call TRBJ2-4; the D gene is possibly TRBD1 (7 bases). Deletions cut 4 bases from V and 8 bases from J, with 18 bases between. Germline assignment: CDR1 MNHNS and CDR2 SASEGT. The CDR3 has 15 residues. In nucleotides, the CDR3 is TGTGCCAGCAGTGGCCACAGGGGACTCTTGGACATTCAGTACTTC. Protein sequence: CASSGHRGLLDIQYF.

This sequence joins TRBV30 and TRBJ2-2; 7 positions agree with TRBD1. Germline trimming cut 8 bases from V and 0 bases from J; bases unmatched to any gene: 6. From germline, CDR1 is GTSNPN and CDR2 SVGIG (reference sequence). The CDR3 covers 14 residues. CDR3 sequence reads: CASTGVANTGELFF. In DNA, the CDR3 is TGTGCCAGCACAGGGGTCGCGAACACCGGGGAGCTGTTTTTT.

This clone was observed a few times. The V call is TRBV6-1, the J call TRBJ1-6, with 7 bases identical to TRBD1. Per the germline V gene, CDR1 is MNHNS and CDR2 is SASEGT. The CDR3 is made up of 15 amino acids. V lost 5 bases, J lost 7 bases, and 8 bases stayed unmatched. The CDR3 sequence is CASSFGQAENSPLHF. CDR3 nucleotides: TGTGCCAGCAGTTTTGGACAGGCCGAAAATTCACCCCTCCACTTT.

This clone was seen a handful of times. The chain employs TRBV7-6 and TRBJ2-1; D ambiguous. The CDR3 loop spans 12 amino acids. Germline assignment: CDR1 SGHVS and CDR2 FNYEAQ. Trimming shortened V by 4 bases and J by 7 bases, and 8 bases separated the two germline ends. CDR3 region: CASSSTRNEQFF. CDR3 DNA: TGTGCCAGCAGCTCGACTCGGAATGAGCAGTTCTTC.

In regard to this clone: The junction and the germline gene differ at one end; a read error may be behind it. The rearrangement uses TRBV6-6 and TRBJ2-7; the D is unclear. The germline V gene has CDR1 MNHNY and CDR2 SVGAGI (reference sequence). The CDR3 is made up of 11 amino acids. Here the CDR3 reads CASSTPYGQYF. The DNA of the CDR3 is TGTGCCAGCTCCACGCCCTACGGGCAGTACTTC.

The chain is built from TRBV2 and TRBJ1-2; 8 bases fit TRBD1. The trim removed 6 bases at V and 6 bases at J, leaving 9 bases unmatched. This CDR3 has 14 amino acids. From germline, CDR1 is SNHLY and CDR2 FYNNEI. CDR3 sequence: CASSAGGQVNGYTF. The CDR3 DNA follows: TGTGCCAGCAGCGCCGGGGGACAGGTGAATGGCTACACCTTC.

This chain uses TRBV10-3 with TRBJ1-1; D possibly corresponds to TRBD1 (6 bases). Between the trimmed V and J ends, which lost 2 bases and 8 bases, there was a span of 12 bases. This CDR3 is built from 13 residues. Germline V gene data show CDR1 as ENHRY and CDR2 as SYGVKD. The CDR3 nucleotides read TGTGCCATCAGTGAGGAGGACAGTCACGAAGCTTTCTTT. Amino acid sequence: CAISEEDSHEAFF.

The rearrangement uses TRBV18 and TRBJ1-1, with TRBD1 matching 9 bases. This CDR3 is built from 16 residues. The ends lost 3 bases at V and 1 base at J; junction bases unmatched: 6. In germline, CDR1 is KGHSH, CDR2 LQKENI. This CDR3 is CASSPQIQGANTEAFF. The CDR3 nucleotides read TGTGCCAGCTCACCCCAGATACAGGGGGCGAACACTGAAGCTTTCTTT.

A few counts support this clone. As DNA, the CDR3 is TGTGCCAGCAGCTTTGCGCAAGAGACCCAGTACTTC. Its translation: CASSFAQETQYF. The genes are TRBV7-9 and TRBJ2-5; D gene unclear. CDR3 length equals 12 residues. Germline CDR1 SEHNR, CDR2 FQNEAQ (reference sequence). Trimming shortened V by 3 bases and J by 2 bases, and 4 bases separated the two germline ends.

The sample holds a few counts of this clone. The chain uses TRBV27 and TRBJ2-5, with 9 positions matching TRBD1. The germline gives CDR1 MNHEY, CDR2 SMNVEV (reference sequence). With 4 bases clipped from V and 5 bases from J, the junction kept 5 bases outside the gene matches. The CDR3 length is 14 residues. The CDR3 reads CASSSGTGWETQYF. The CDR3 bases are TGTGCCAGCAGTTCTGGGACAGGGTGGGAGACCCAGTACTTC.

Comment on this clone: A read error may account for a junction end that differs from germline. This chain links TRBV6-5 with TRBJ2-5, with D possibly being TRBD1 (6 bases). The germline V gene encodes CDR1 MNHEY and CDR2 SVGAGI. The CDR3 totals 14 residues. The CDR3 DNA reads TGTGCCATCAGTGTCCGACAGGACCAAGAGACCCAGTACTTC. It specifies CAISVRQDQETQYF.

This clone has just a few counts. The V and J genes are TRBV6-1 and TRBJ2-5; D is undetermined. Trimming stripped 8 bases from V and 0 bases from J, with 10 bases between. CDR3 length: 13 amino acids. Germline V gene lookup returns CDR1 MNHNS and CDR2 SASEGT. CDR3 DNA: TGTGCCAGCGCGATGTTGTACCAAGAGACCCAGTACTTC. Residues: CASAMLYQETQYF.

This clone was recorded a few times. The V gene is TRBV9, the J gene TRBJ2-1, with D possibly matching TRBD2 (5 bases). This CDR3 has 12 amino acids. V was clipped by 3 bases and J by 10 bases, with 11 bases between them. CDR1 and CDR2 (germline): SGDLS, YYNGEE. CDR3 in amino acids: CASSDLAREQFF. DNA of the CDR3: TGTGCCAGCAGCGACTTAGCGCGGGAGCAGTTCTTC.

V usage is TRBV18 and J usage is TRBJ1-2; 8 bases are shared with TRBD1. Germline assignment: CDR1 KGHSH and CDR2 LQKENI. The CDR3 totals 14 residues. Trimming took 3 bases from V and 4 from J; bases not matched to a gene: 4. CDR3 nucleotide sequence: TGTGCCAGCTCACCGACAGGGGAGGGCTATGGCTACACCTTC. This translates into CASSPTGEGYGYTF.

This clone was detected only a few times. This CDR3 reads CASSPRTSGRGGETQYF. The CDR3, as DNA: TGTGCCAGCAGCCCACGGACTAGCGGGAGAGGGGGGGAGACCCAGTACTTC. The chain recombines TRBV28 with TRBJ2-5; 13 nucleotides agree with TRBD2. Germline V gene lookup returns CDR1 MDHEN and CDR2 SYDVKM. The CDR3 contains 17 residues. V lost 6 bases and J lost 5; bases outside the gene matches: 12. The whole variable domain, filled in from reference TRBV28 and TRBJ2-5, reads DVKVTQSSRYLVKRTGEKVFLECVQDMDHENMFWYRQDPGLGLRLIYFSYDVKMKEKGDIPEGYSVSREKKERFSLILESASTNQTSMYLCASSPRTSGRGGETQYFGPGTRLLVL.

In DNA form, the CDR3 reads TGTGCCAGCTCACCACTTTCAGGCTACACTGAAGCTTTCTTT. Translated, it gives CASSPLSGYTEAFF. The chain uses TRBV18 and TRBJ1-1; D call uncertain. The ends were cut back, 1 base at V and 3 bases at J, with 9 bases in the middle. The CDR3 length is 14 residues. Germline V lookup: CDR1 KGHSH, CDR2 LQKENI.

This clone was observed at least ten times. The chain combines TRBV11-2 with TRBJ1-6, with 7 nucleotides matching TRBD1. There are 18 residues in the CDR3. J gave up 5 bases and V 5 bases, and 15 bases lay outside the gene matches. Germline values: CDR1 SGHAT, CDR2 FQNNGV. The CDR3 DNA reads TGTGCCAGCAGCCCATTGGGGTTAGGCAGGGGGAATAATTCACCCCTCCACTTT. Translation gives CASSPLGLGRGNNSPLHF.